A selection of T cell receptor beta chains follows, all from one sample in a study of T cells in Graves' hyperthyroidism and ophthalmopathy. In TCRdb, the multiplex PCR reads were re-called with MiXCR into one record per CDR3 protein. This table holds more than 550,000 distinct CDR3 sequences, approximately 15% found once. Sequencing input: blood. Receptors originate from a man aged 45-60 years with Graves' hyperthyroidism. The CDR3 runs from the conserved cysteine through the conserved F or W.

TRBJ2-7 | TRBV20-1 | CSATGQEFYEQYF
TRBJ1-3 | TRBV30 | CAWSLIIKDGVYTGNTIYF
TRBJ2-7 | TRBV27 | CASGNGVEQYF
TRBJ2-1 | TRBV27 | CASSFRTGGTNEQFF
TRBJ1-5 | TRBV20-1 | CGANPGQGRPQHF
TRBJ2-3 | TRBV28 | CASSHFLWDFLITDTQYF
TRBJ2-1 | TRBV29-1 | CSVEDRGNEQFF
TRBJ2-7 | TRBV14 | CASSQGFYEQYF
TRBJ1-4 | TRBV30 | CAWSPRPGQTNEKLFF
TRBJ2-1 | TRBV2 | CATGTGPFNEQFF
TRBJ2-7 | TRBV5-5 | CASSGQYAYEQYF
TRBJ2-1 | TRBV6-2/TRBV6-3 | CASGMARFYNEQFF
TRBJ1-3 | TRBV4-1 | CASSQGRVRGARRNTIYF
TRBJ2-5 | TRBV2 | CASSVLGVETQYF
TRBJ1-1 | TRBV6-1 | CASRLTGVMNTEAFF
TRBJ2-7 | TRBV6-1 | CASSEARRQWGNEQYF
TRBJ2-2 | TRBV4-1 | CASRFYWKQSTGELFF
TRBJ1-5 | TRBV12-3/TRBV12-4 | CASSTRTEYNQPQHF
TRBJ1-1 | TRBV9 | CASSVGGTAEAFF
TRBJ1-5 | TRBV18 | CASSPSPGHQPQHF
TRBJ2-7 | TRBV9 | CASSSGLAGPYEQYF
TRBJ1-5 | TRBV5-6 | CASSTWDSLFGPQHF
TRBJ2-7 | TRBV29-1 | CSVELPSGYSYEQYF
TRBJ2-7 | TRBV3-1 | CASSRTAGASGEQYF
TRBJ2-2 | TRBV20-1 | CSARAGTQTGELFF
TRBJ2-1 | TRBV7-8 | CASSPRTSYEQFF
TRBJ2-2 | TRBV10-3 | CAISEFEADTGELFF
TRBJ1-1 | TRBV19 | CASSPSLYVPTEAFF
TRBJ2-5 | TRBV7-8 | CASSRRAEDQETQYF
TRBJ2-1 | TRBV28 | CASITPGGSSYNEQFF
TRBJ2-1 | TRBV5-1 | CASSSRVGTSGYNEQFF
TRBJ2-7 | TRBV28 | CASSFIRGFSYEQYF
TRBJ2-2 | TRBV20-1 | CSARDTGRATGELFF
TRBJ2-1 | TRBV29-1 | CSVRSYNEQFF
TRBJ1-1 | TRBV19 | CASSIGQGPGTEAFF
TRBJ2-1 | TRBV28 | CASSFPRLAGLPNEQFF
TRBJ2-1 | TRBV3-1 | CASSLRTSGVGEQFF
TRBJ1-6 | TRBV7-2 | CASSYDRRDSPLHF
TRBJ1-5 | TRBV20-1 | CSARRSDSNQPQHF
TRBJ1-5 | TRBV28 | CASSLETGGYNQPQHF
TRBJ2-3 | TRBV6-2/TRBV6-3 | CASSLDRGRRGTQYF
TRBJ2-7 | TRBV6-2/TRBV6-3 | CASSSGAGEQYF
TRBJ2-3 | TRBV29-1 | CSVEDPSRSTDTQYF
TRBJ1-1 | TRBV6-1 | CASSVGDEGTEAFF
TRBJ1-1 | TRBV9 | CASSPGSMPGGTEAFF
TRBJ1-6 | TRBV27 | CASTPDRTGSYNSPLHF
TRBJ1-1 | TRBV5-8 | CASSLAREGVNTEAFF
TRBJ2-2 | TRBV7-9 | CASSADRGQNYTGELFF
TRBJ2-7 | TRBV9 | CASSFGSGAASYEQYF
TRBJ1-1 | TRBV5-1 | CASSAGQTNTEAFF
TRBJ2-1 | TRBV10-1 | CASSSEQGAGNEQFF
TRBJ1-5 | TRBV30 | CASKQSNQPQHF
TRBJ1-2 | TRBV28 | CASSLDRNIYGYTF